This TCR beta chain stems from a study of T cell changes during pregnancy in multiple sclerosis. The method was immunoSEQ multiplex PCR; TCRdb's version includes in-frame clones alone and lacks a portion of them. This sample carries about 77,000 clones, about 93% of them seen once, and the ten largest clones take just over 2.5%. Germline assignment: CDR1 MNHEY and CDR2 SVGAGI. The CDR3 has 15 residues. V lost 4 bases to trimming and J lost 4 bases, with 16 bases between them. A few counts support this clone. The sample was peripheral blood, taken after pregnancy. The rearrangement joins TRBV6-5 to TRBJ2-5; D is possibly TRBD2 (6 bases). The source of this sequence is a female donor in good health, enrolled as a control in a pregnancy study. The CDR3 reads CASSSRILAGETQYF. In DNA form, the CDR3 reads TGTGCCAGCAGTTCCCGCATACTAGCTGGAGAGACCCAGTACTTC.